The T cell receptor beta chain described here comes from a study of T cell responses to AZD1222 COVID-19 vaccine. Study-level results: The donor cohort was predominantly white British with a female majority, and clonal diversity may have been underestimated. Repertoire sampling occurred only after the peak T cell response.

The V and J ends lost 6 bases and 0 bases, in that order; junction bases with no gene match: 5. The germline V gene encodes CDR1 SNHLY and CDR2 FYNNEI. The CDR3 extends over 16 amino acids. Sequenced by immunoSEQ multiplex PCR; TCRdb stores in-frame clones only, minus some. The sample holds 65,000 to 85,000 clones, approximately 85% seen once. In the case of this clone: The antigen is unknown.

The receptor was derived from an adult who received the AZD1222 COVID-19 vaccine. The chain combines TRBV2 with TRBJ2-6; 7 bases map to TRBD1. Material: peripheral blood, obtained 28 days after the second AZD1222 dose. The CDR3 DNA sequence: TGTGCCAGCAGAAAAAGGGACAGCTCTGGGGCCAACGTCCTGACTTTC. Translated, it gives CASRKRDSSGANVLTF.